This TCR beta chain was identified in a study of T cell responses to AZD1222 COVID-19 vaccine. Germline-derived CDR1 and CDR2 are SGHTS and YDEGEE. The V gene end was trimmed by 5 bases and the J gene end by 8 bases; junction bases not matched to a gene: 14. The CDR3 contains 15 residues. Sequencing used immunoSEQ multiplex PCR; TCRdb keeps in-frame clones, though not all of them. The table lists 100,000 or so clones, about 88% of them singletons. This sequence joins TRBV5-8 and TRBJ1-2; 8 bases map to TRBD1. The input for sequencing was peripheral blood, taken on day 0 of AZD1222 vaccination. The sequence came from an adult in good health. The CDR3 DNA follows: TGTGCCAGCAGTCAAGCAGGGGACAGGACTAGGGGCTACACCTTC. Its protein product is CASSQAGDRTRGYTF. Complete variable domain (other parts from reference TRBV5-8 and TRBJ1-2): EAGVTQSPTHLIKTRGQQATLRCSPISGHTSVYWYQQALGLGLQFLLWYDEGEERNRGNFPPRFSGRQFPNYSSELNVNALELEDSALYLCASSQAGDRTRGYTFGSGTRLTVV.